Below, 28 T cell receptor beta chains from the same sample are listed, as sequenced in a study of T cells in Graves' hyperthyroidism and ophthalmopathy. It was RNA transcripts that yielded the amplified TCR beta CDR3 regions. Initially, a first-round RT-PCR of the TCR CDR3 employed the HTBI primer set. One entry per CDR3 protein results from TCRdb running MiXCR on the multiplex PCR reads. The table lists about 610,000 distinct CDR3 sequences, 14% to 15% of them singletons. Input material: blood. The source of these receptors is a middle-aged woman with Graves' ophthalmopathy.

This clonotype has more than one count but fewer than ten. The chain recombines TRBV19 with TRBJ2-5, with 7 bases aligning to TRBD1. Germline CDR1 and CDR2: LNHDA and SQIVND (reference sequence). The V segment lost 4 bases and the J segment 4 bases; nucleotides outside the gene matches: 9. This CDR3 comprises 15 residues. The CDR3 DNA follows: TGTGCCAGTAGTAAGGGCAGGGGGAACGGAGAGACCCAGTACTTC. Its protein is CASSKGRGNGETQYF.

V gene TRBV28 combines with J gene TRBJ1-1; D possibly corresponds to TRBD1 (5 bases). The CDR3 consists of 15 residues. The germline V gene encodes CDR1 MDHEN and CDR2 SYDVKM. V was trimmed by 4 bases and J by 1 base, leaving 13 bases between them. CDR3 sequence: CASSYSGLSNTEAFF. The CDR3 region has the DNA TGTGCCAGCAGTTACTCGGGACTATCGAACACTGAAGCTTTCTTT.

This clonotype has more than one count but fewer than ten. V is TRBV12-3 or TRBV12-4 and J is TRBJ1-3; possibly TRBD1 for D (6 bases). The CDR3 runs to 15 residues. Trimming left V 3 bases short and J 0 bases short, with 9 bases between. CDR3 DNA: TGTGCCAGCAGTTTGGGACATCTCTCTGGAAACACCATATATTTT. Its translation: CASSLGHLSGNTIYF.

This clonotype was seen ten or more times. This sequence joins TRBV28 and TRBJ1-2, with D perhaps TRBD1 (6 bases). The CDR3 has 14 amino acids. Trimming removed 4 bases at V and 8 bases at J, with 17 bases between. CDR1 is MDHEN, CDR2 SYDVKM, per germline. DNA of the CDR3: TGTGCCAGCAGTTCCCCACGGACAGCAGGAGGCTACACCTTC. Translating it yields CASSSPRTAGGYTF.

V is TRBV18 and J is TRBJ1-2; TRBD1 is a possible D gene (6 bases). The CDR3 covers 13 residues. In germline, CDR1 is KGHSH, CDR2 LQKENI. Trimming pared 0 bases from V and 7 bases from J, leaving 9 bases between. This CDR3 reads CASSPPDRLGYTF. In DNA form, the CDR3 reads TGTGCCAGCTCACCACCGGACAGACTTGGCTACACCTTC.

This clonotype showed up many times. V gene TRBV30 combines with J gene TRBJ1-2, with TRBD1 matching over 7 bases. The junction had 12 bases not matched to a gene; V was cut back by 4 bases and J by 4 bases. The CDR3 length is 15 residues. In germline, CDR1 is GTSNPN, CDR2 SVGIG (reference sequence). The CDR3 is CAWTRTGTDVYGYTF. CDR3 in DNA: TGTGCCTGGACCAGAACCGGGACAGATGTCTATGGCTACACCTTC.

V is TRBV4-1 and J is TRBJ2-2; D gene uncertain. Per germline, CDR1 MGHRA and CDR2 YSYEKL. V gave up 3 bases and J gave up 4 bases, with 9 bases separating them. The CDR3 length is 14 residues. The CDR3 spells CASSQFTGTGELFF. The CDR3 region has the DNA TGCGCCAGCAGCCAGTTTACGGGCACCGGGGAGCTGTTTTTT.

This clonotype has more than one count but fewer than ten. The chain recombines TRBV4-3 with TRBJ2-2; 7 bases match TRBD2. CDR1 and CDR2 from the germline V gene are LGHNA and YSLEER. V was clipped by 0 bases and J by 1 base; unmatched bases: 2. This CDR3 contains 16 residues. In nucleotides, the CDR3 is TGCGCCAGCAGCCAAGATTCGGGGGGGAACACCGGGGAGCTGTTTTTT. It encodes CASSQDSGGNTGELFF.

The count of this clonotype is one. With a much larger clone just one base away, this may be a read error. The chain couples TRBV5-1 to TRBJ2-2; weak D call: TRBD1 (6 bases). V shed 3 bases and J shed 4 bases, with 10 bases lying between them. CDR1 and CDR2 (germline): SGHRS, YFSETQ. The CDR3 extends over 14 amino acids. The CDR3 DNA reads as TGCGCCAGCAGCTGGGGGACAAGCACCGGGGAGCTGTTTTTT. Translating gives CASSWGTSTGELFF.

This clonotype came up many times. The chain recombines TRBV12-3 or TRBV12-4 with TRBJ1-1; 7 nucleotides align to TRBD1. J was trimmed by 4 bases and V by 2 bases; bases with no gene match: 4. This CDR3 has 14 residues. CDR3 DNA: TGTGCCAGCAGTTTAAGACAGGGCGCCACTGAAGCTTTCTTT. Translated, it gives CASSLRQGATEAFF.

V is TRBV20-1 and J is TRBJ2-7; D may match TRBD1 or TRBD2 (6 bases each). The CDR3 loop spans 11 amino acids. Germline-derived CDR1 and CDR2 are DFQATT and SNEGSKA (reference sequence). With 3 bases removed from V and 7 bases from J, the gap between germline ends came to 10 bases. Here the CDR3 reads CSASRGREQYF. CDR3 DNA: TGCAGTGCTAGTCGGGGGCGGGAGCAGTACTTC.

This clonotype was picked up many times. V gene TRBV19 combines with J gene TRBJ2-7, with 8 bases fitting TRBD2. The V gene end was trimmed by 4 bases and the J gene end by 4 bases; junction bases not matched to a gene: 6. Germline CDR1 reads LNHDA; CDR2 reads SQIVND (reference sequence). This CDR3 region has 14 residues. Here the CDR3 reads CASSTQTSAYEQYF. The CDR3 nucleotides read TGTGCCAGTAGTACCCAGACTAGCGCGTACGAGCAGTACTTC.

The V call is TRBV6-1, the J call TRBJ2-4; D may be TRBD1 (5 bases). This CDR3 comprises 15 residues. The V end was cut by 6 bases, the J end by 3 bases, with 15 bases between. Looked up from germline, CDR1 is MNHNS and CDR2 is SASEGT. As DNA, the CDR3 is TGTGCCAGCAGGCTGCAGGGTAGGGACAAAAACATTCAGTACTTC. The encoded protein is CASRLQGRDKNIQYF.

This clonotype has ten or more counts. The chain links TRBV10-3 to TRBJ2-5; D gene ambiguous. The CDR3 runs to 15 residues. Germline V gene data show CDR1 as ENHRY and CDR2 as SYGVKD. V lost 2 bases and J 2 bases, leaving 12 bases between the germline ends. The DNA for the CDR3 is TGTGCCATCAGTGAGGAAGTGGCCCCGCAAGAGACCCAGTACTTC. Translated, it gives CAISEEVAPQETQYF.

In this sample, this clonotype turned up many times. The gene calls are TRBV6-2 or TRBV6-3 and TRBJ2-7; possible D gene TRBD1, 6 bases. Trimming pared 5 bases from V and 2 bases from J, leaving 10 bases between. This CDR3 contains 13 residues. Germline V gene lookup returns CDR1 MNHEY and CDR2 SVGEGT. The CDR3 spells CASSRDNAYEQYF. The CDR3 nucleotides read TGTGCCAGCAGTCGGGACAACGCCTACGAGCAGTACTTC.

This clonotype came up a few times. A much larger clone differs from this one at a single base, so this may be a read error. The chain is built from TRBV19 and TRBJ1-1; 10 bases match TRBD1. The CDR3 has 16 amino acids. CDR1 and CDR2 from the germline V gene are LNHDA and SQIVND (reference sequence). CDR3 sequence: CASSMPRQGADTEVFF. The CDR3 DNA follows: TGTGCCAGTAGTATGCCCCGACAGGGGGCCGACACTGAAGTTTTCTTT.

This clonotype came up many times. The J gene is TRBJ2-2, the V gene TRBV7-9; D might be TRBD1 (5 bases). V lost 2 bases to trimming and J lost 7 bases, with 11 bases between them. The CDR3 is 14 amino acids. Germline CDR1 reads SEHNR; CDR2 reads FQNEAQ (reference sequence). The CDR3 nucleotides are TGTGCCAGCAGCTTATCAGGGAATGACGGGGAGCTGTTTTTT. This codes for CASSLSGNDGELFF.

This clonotype was recorded a few times. The rearrangement links TRBV27 to TRBJ1-5, with TRBD1 matching 9 bases. J lost 7 bases, V lost 0 bases, and 10 bases had no gene match. Looked up from germline, CDR1 is MNHEY and CDR2 is SMNVEV (reference sequence). The CDR3 has 17 residues. The CDR3 nucleotides are TGTGCCAGCAGTTTATCGGCGGGACAGGGTCGAGGACAGCCCCAGCATTTT. This gives the protein CASSLSAGQGRGQPQHF.

The J gene is TRBJ1-2, the V gene TRBV6-1, with 8 nucleotides matching TRBD1. J gave up 7 bases and V 6 bases, and 10 bases lay outside the gene matches. CDR3 size: 14 residues. The germline V gene has CDR1 MNHNS and CDR2 SASEGT. In nucleotides, the CDR3 is TGTGCCAGCAGAACCGCACAGGGGGTTGCTGGCTACACCTTC. Amino acids: CASRTAQGVAGYTF.

The chain joins TRBV30 to TRBJ1-5; TRBD1 agrees at 7 bases. Looked up from germline, CDR1 is GTSNPN and CDR2 is SVGIG (reference sequence). V lost 1 base, J lost 7 bases, and 4 bases stayed unmatched. This CDR3 is built from 13 residues. The CDR3, as DNA: TGTGCCTGGAGTGATAGGGGGCGACAGCCCCAGCATTTT. It codes for CAWSDRGRQPQHF.

This clonotype was counted many times. This chain joins TRBV6-5 and TRBJ2-3; TRBD2 matches 7 bases. This CDR3 comprises 17 residues. The V gene's germline CDR1 is MNHEY and CDR2 SVGAGI. V lost 3 bases to trimming and J lost 3 bases; unmatched junction nucleotides: 12. In DNA, the CDR3 is TGTGCCAGCAGTTATGCTAGTGGGGGAGGGCCGACAGATACGCAGTATTTT. This sequence encodes CASSYASGGGPTDTQYF.

In its sample, this clonotype was seen many times. The V and J genes are TRBV20-1 and TRBJ2-7; D perhaps matches TRBD2 (5 bases). V lost 7 bases to trimming and J lost 2 bases, with 9 bases between them. The CDR3 runs 11 residues. Germline loops: CDR1 DFQATT, CDR2 SNEGSKA (reference sequence). The DNA for the CDR3 is TGCAGTGTCCAGGAGGCCTACGAGCAGTACTTC. It codes for CSVQEAYEQYF.

This chain connects TRBV12-3 or TRBV12-4 to TRBJ1-2, with D maybe TRBD1 (5 bases). The CDR3 loop spans 14 amino acids. V lost 4 bases and J 4 bases, leaving 13 bases between the germline ends. The CDR3 loop is CASSWTGTAYGYTF. CDR3 bases: TGTGCCAGCAGTTGGACCGGGACGGCCTATGGCTACACCTTC.

This sequence joins TRBV19 and TRBJ2-5; D might be TRBD1 (6 bases). V was clipped by 4 bases and J by 1 base, with 10 bases between them. Per the germline V gene, CDR1 is LNHDA and CDR2 is SQIVND (reference sequence). There are 14 residues in the CDR3. The CDR3 spells CASSRRDIQETQYF. CDR3 DNA: TGTGCCAGTAGTAGACGGGACATCCAAGAGACCCAGTACTTC. Variable domain in full (rest from reference TRBV19 and TRBJ2-5): DGGITQSPKYLFRKEGQNVTLSCEQNLNHDAMYWYRQDPGQGLRLIYYSQIVNDFQKGDIAEGYSVSREKKESFPLTVTSAQKNPTAFYLCASSRRDIQETQYFGPGTRLLVL.

This clonotype was seen repeatedly, ten times or more. This chain joins TRBV27 and TRBJ2-7; D is possibly TRBD1 (5 bases). This CDR3 is 16 amino acids long. CDR1 and CDR2 from the germline V gene are MNHEY and SMNVEV (reference sequence). V lost 2 bases and J 2 bases, leaving 16 bases between the germline ends. CDR3 DNA: TGTGCCAGCAGTTTAGGCGGTGCAGGGATCCCCTACGAGCAGTACTTC. It codes for CASSLGGAGIPYEQYF.

The rearrangement links TRBV19 to TRBJ2-6; D remains unclear. The V and J ends lost 3 bases and 11 bases respectively, with 11 bases between them. Germline V gene data show CDR1 as LNHDA and CDR2 as SQIVND (reference sequence). This CDR3 contains 13 residues. The CDR3 protein is CASSIRAQDVLTF. The CDR3 DNA sequence: TGTGCCAGTAGTATTAGGGCTCAGGACGTCCTGACTTTC. The variable domain in full, completed from reference TRBV19 and TRBJ2-6, reads DGGITQSPKYLFRKEGQNVTLSCEQNLNHDAMYWYRQDPGQGLRLIYYSQIVNDFQKGDIAEGYSVSREKKESFPLTVTSAQKNPTAFYLCASSIRAQDVLTFGAGSRLTVL.

The chain joins TRBV27 to TRBJ1-5, with D maybe TRBD1 (5 bases). Germline loops: CDR1 MNHEY, CDR2 SMNVEV (reference sequence). V lost 2 bases to trimming and J lost 1 base, with 9 bases between them. The CDR3 runs to 15 residues. The CDR3 here is CASSLRGFSNQPQHF. The CDR3 coding sequence is TGTGCCAGCAGTTTACGGGGGTTCAGCAATCAGCCCCAGCATTTT.

This clonotype appeared many times. The chain employs TRBV7-9 and TRBJ2-5; D not resolved. Trimming left V 1 base short and J 2 bases short, with 5 bases between. Germline-derived CDR1 and CDR2 are SEHNR and FQNEAQ (reference sequence). The CDR3 extends over 13 amino acids. CDR3 sequence (DNA): TGTGCCAGCAGCTTAGTACTACAAGAGACCCAGTACTTC. It encodes CASSLVLQETQYF.